The present T cell receptor (beta chain) was sequenced within a study of beta chain features in type 1 diabetes. Since all of the isolated RNA was reverse transcribed, expressed TCRB transcripts were what got sequenced. Reads from naive, central memory and regulatory T cell samples averaged approximately 3.7 million. Only in-frame clones appear in the TCRdb table, and some are missing; sequencing was by immunoSEQ multiplex PCR. The sample carries almost 250,000 clones, around an eighth recorded once. The CDR3 is 18 amino acids. Germline CDR1 reads MNHEY; CDR2 reads SMNVEV (reference sequence). With V trimmed by 6 bases and J by 4 bases, 12 bases remained unmatched. This clone was found a few times. Every sorted population was more than 95% pure.

The sequence came from a woman between 35 and 50 years old in good health. Source material: naive CD4+ T cells from blood. The chain is built from TRBV27 and TRBJ2-6; TRBD1 agrees at 10 bases. Here the CDR3 DNA reads TGTGCCAGCAGAAAACAGGGACAGGGGACTTGGGGGGCCAACGTCCTGACTTTC. Translated, it gives CASRKQGQGTWGANVLTF. Together with reference TRBV27 and TRBJ2-6, the CDR3 gives the full variable domain: EAQVTQNPRYLITVTGKKLTVTCSQNMNHEYMSWYRQDPGLGLRQIYYSMNVEVTDKGDVPEGYKVSRKEKRNFPLILESPSPNQTSLYFCASRKQGQGTWGANVLTFGAGSRLTVL.